The entry below gives a single T cell receptor beta chain sequence along with its context. Antigen unknown. The sample is drawn from a study of post-analysis software for immune sequencing data. Researchers reported that TCR beta cDNA libraries carried unique molecular identifiers. Using its own MiXCR run on the PCR reads, TCRdb lists one record per CDR3 protein. This sample has approximately 440,000 distinct CDR3 sequences, with under 55% found just once. CDR1 and CDR2 (germline): MDHEN, SYDVKM. There are 12 residues in the CDR3. Findings of the study overall: Patients with multiple sclerosis recorded significantly lower normalized Chao1 diversity than controls, the study found. Samples from a shared batch, those prepared together, strongly co-clustered by F measure. Comparison of patients with controls showed roughly five TRBV segments more frequent in patients, TRBV5-6, TRBV5-1 and TRBV20-1 among them.

The sequence came from a girl aged 10 to 17 with multiple sclerosis. The chain combines TRBV28 with TRBJ2-4; perhaps TRBD1 as D (6 bases). The sample taken for sequencing was blood. The CDR3 region is CGAGAAKNIQYF. Here the CDR3 DNA reads TGTGGCGCAGGGGCAGCCAAAAACATTCAGTACTTC.